A selection of T cell receptor beta chains follows, all from one sample in a study of blood T cell repertoires in COVID-19. Assay used: immunoSEQ multiplex PCR; TCRdb lists only in-frame clones, some missing. In the table there are 250,000 to 300,000 clones, over 70% of which are singletons. Specimen: peripheral blood. These receptors originate from a woman in her 70s with COVID-19, enrolled during active disease. Both conserved end residues are trimmed from each CDR3. Size tells how often a clone was seen (once, few, many) or the class of an expanded clone, and some rows leave it out.

size	J	V	CDR3
once	TRBJ2-1	TRBV9	ASNRREVYNEQF
.	TRBJ1-3	TRBV18	ASSPPGQTSGNTIY
.	TRBJ2-1	TRBV28	ASIAEPYNEQF
few	TRBJ1-1	TRBV10-2	ASSVQTNTEAF
.	TRBJ1-6	TRBV5-1	ASSFGQGSSPLH
.	TRBJ1-6	TRBV5-1	ASSLVRTGYNSPLH
.	TRBJ1-4	TRBV9	ASAPGTANEKLF
.	TRBJ1-2	TRBV6-5	ASKGQGAYGYT
.	TRBJ1-6	TRBV4-1	ASSQRQGTYNSPLH
.	TRBJ1-4	TRBV27	ASRGLF
.	TRBJ2-5	TRBV4-1	ASSFEGTGTQY
.	TRBJ2-1	TRBV7-2	ASSLMSGSYNEQF
.	TRBJ2-7	TRBV10-3	AISRPEDRVSYEQY